Sequencing of this T cell receptor beta chain was carried out in a study of molecular identifiers for immune sequencing clone quantification. Across the study: For replicates, RNA isolated from roughly 21,000 or 96,000 naive CD8 cells was divided into five portions, of which four were sequenced.

TCRdb recomputed calls from the PCR reads with MiXCR, one row per CDR3 protein. The sample has just under 650,000 distinct CDR3 sequences; 15% to 20% are singletons. CDR3 length: 15 residues. CDR1 and CDR2 (germline): MNHEY, SVGAGI. For this clonotype: A read error may explain this, as a much larger clone is one base away.

As CD8+CD4-CCR7+CD45RA+ cells, naive CD8 T cells were sorted. Sequencing used naive CD8+ T cells from blood, with Jurkat cell RNA spiked in. Subset given: FACS-sorted CD8+CD4-CCR7+CD45RA+ naive T cells. V is TRBV6-5 and J is TRBJ1-4, with D tentatively TRBD1 (5 bases). The sequence derives from a human donor in good health. Some libraries in this study had Jurkat cell RNA spiked in. CDR3 coding DNA: TGTGCCAGCAGTTACTCAGGGGACCTTAATGAAGAACTGTTTTTT. Residues: CASSYSGDLNEELFF.